One T cell receptor beta chain is described in this entry. This specimen belongs to a study of immune evolution from preneoplasia to lung adenocarcinoma. Study information: HLA loss of heterozygosity: under 7.5% AIS, roughly 15% MIA, around 33% ADC, none AAH.

The V gene's germline CDR1 is MNHEY and CDR2 SVGAGI. The CDR3 has 16 amino acids. Trimming stripped 0 bases from V and 7 bases from J, with 13 bases between. Measured with immunoSEQ multiplex PCR; TCRdb has only the in-frame clones, and not every one. The table has roughly 8,300 clones, around 85% seen once; the top ten hold 4.5% to 6%. Material for sequencing was FFPE minimally invasive lung adenocarcinoma tissue. The TCR was taken from a person aged 65-85 years with lung adenocarcinoma. The chain joins TRBV6-5 to TRBJ1-6, with unresolved D. CDR3 coding DNA: TGTGCCAGCAGTTACTCGACTAGGACGGAAAATTCACCCCTCCACTTT. It translates to CASSYSTRTENSPLHF.